This TCR beta chain originates from a study of cytomegalovirus exposure and HLA in healthy donors. Germline CDR1 reads MNHEY; CDR2 reads SVGAGI. V shed 6 bases and J shed 2 bases, with 11 bases lying between them. This CDR3 region has 15 residues. General study points: Investigators reported some 150 TCR beta chains as tied to cytomegalovirus.

Notes on this clone: Its antigen is still unknown.

PCR was performed using 60 Vbeta and 13 Jbeta primers. Libraries were prepared by immunoSEQ multiplex PCR; TCRdb keeps only in-frame clonotypes and omits some of them. The data contain roughly 130,000 clones, around three quarters of them seen just once; the ten biggest clones take up 2% to 2.5%. The V gene is TRBV6-5, the J gene TRBJ2-6, with D perhaps matching TRBD2 (5 bases). The TCR was taken from a man younger than 35 in good health and CMV-seronegative. The sequenced material came from PBMCs. The CDR3 nucleotides are TGTGCCAGCAGGCGGTCGGGGACTGGGGCCAACGTCCTGACTTTC. It specifies CASRRSGTGANVLTF.